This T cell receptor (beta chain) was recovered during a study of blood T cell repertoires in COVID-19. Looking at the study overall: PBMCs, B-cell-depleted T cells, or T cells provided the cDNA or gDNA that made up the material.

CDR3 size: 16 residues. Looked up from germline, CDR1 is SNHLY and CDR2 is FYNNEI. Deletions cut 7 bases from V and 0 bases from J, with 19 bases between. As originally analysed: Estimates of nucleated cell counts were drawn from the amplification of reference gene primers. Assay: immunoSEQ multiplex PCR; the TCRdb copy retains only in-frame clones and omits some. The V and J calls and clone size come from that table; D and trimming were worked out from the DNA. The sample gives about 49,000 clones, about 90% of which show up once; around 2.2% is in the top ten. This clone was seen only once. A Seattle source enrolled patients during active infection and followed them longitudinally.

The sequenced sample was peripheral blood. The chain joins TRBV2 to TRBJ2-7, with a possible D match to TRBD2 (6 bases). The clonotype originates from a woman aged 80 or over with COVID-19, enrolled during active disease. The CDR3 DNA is TGTGCCAGCATTAAAGGGACTGCACCAAGCTCCTACGAGCAGTACTTC. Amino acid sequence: CASIKGTAPSSYEQYF. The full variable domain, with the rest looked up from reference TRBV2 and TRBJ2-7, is EPEVTQTPSHQVTQMGQEVILRCVPISNHLYFYWYRQILGQKVEFLVSFYNNEISEKSEIFDDQFSVERPDGSNFTLKIRSTKLEDSAMYFCASIKGTAPSSYEQYFGPGTRLTVT.